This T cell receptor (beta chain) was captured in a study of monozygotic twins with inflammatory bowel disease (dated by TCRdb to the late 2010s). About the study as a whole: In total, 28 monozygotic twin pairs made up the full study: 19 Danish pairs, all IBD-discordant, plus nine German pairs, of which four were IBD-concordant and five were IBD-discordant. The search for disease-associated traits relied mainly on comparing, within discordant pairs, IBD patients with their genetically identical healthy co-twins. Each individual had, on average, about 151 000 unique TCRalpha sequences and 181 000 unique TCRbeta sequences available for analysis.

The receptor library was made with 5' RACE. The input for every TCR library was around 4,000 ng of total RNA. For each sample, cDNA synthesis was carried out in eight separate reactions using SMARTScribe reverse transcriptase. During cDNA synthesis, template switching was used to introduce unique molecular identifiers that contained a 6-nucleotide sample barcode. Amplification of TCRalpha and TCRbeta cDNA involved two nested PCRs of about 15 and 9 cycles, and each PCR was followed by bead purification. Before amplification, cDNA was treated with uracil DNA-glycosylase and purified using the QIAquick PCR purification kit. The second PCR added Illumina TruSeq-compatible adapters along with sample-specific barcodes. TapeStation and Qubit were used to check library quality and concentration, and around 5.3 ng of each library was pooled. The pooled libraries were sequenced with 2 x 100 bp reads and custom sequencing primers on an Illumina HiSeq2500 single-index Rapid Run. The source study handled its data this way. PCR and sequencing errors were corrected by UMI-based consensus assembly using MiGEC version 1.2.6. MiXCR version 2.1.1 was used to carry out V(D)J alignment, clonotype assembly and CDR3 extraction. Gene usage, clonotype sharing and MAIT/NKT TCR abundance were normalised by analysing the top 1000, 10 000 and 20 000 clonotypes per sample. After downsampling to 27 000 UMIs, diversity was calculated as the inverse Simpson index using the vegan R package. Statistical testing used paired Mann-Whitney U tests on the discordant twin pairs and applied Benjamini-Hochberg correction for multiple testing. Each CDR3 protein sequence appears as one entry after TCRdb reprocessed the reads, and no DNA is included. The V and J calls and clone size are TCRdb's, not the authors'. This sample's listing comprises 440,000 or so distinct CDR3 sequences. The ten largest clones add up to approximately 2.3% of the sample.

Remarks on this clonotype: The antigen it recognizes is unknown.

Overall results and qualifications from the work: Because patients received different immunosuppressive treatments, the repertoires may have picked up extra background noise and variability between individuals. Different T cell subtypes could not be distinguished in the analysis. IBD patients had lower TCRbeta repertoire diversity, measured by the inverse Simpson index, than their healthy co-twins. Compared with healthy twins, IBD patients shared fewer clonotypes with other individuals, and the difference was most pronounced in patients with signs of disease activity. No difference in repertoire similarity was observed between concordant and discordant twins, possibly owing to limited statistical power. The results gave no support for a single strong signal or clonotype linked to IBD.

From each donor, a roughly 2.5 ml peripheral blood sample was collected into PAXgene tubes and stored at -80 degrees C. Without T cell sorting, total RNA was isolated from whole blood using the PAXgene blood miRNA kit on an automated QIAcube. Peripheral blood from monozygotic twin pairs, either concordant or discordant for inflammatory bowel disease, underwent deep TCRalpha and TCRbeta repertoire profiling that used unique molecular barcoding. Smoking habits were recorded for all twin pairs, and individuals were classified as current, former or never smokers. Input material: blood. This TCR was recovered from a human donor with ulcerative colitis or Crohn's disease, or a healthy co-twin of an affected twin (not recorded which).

The CDR3 region has the sequence CASRLDGTGELFF. This chain joins TRBV28 to TRBJ2-2; TCRdb selects TRBD2, and the lack of DNA leaves this call unchecked. Counted from cysteine to phenylalanine, this CDR3 has 13 amino acids. No DNA sequence was recorded. The germline V gene yields MDHEN for CDR1 and SYDVKM for CDR2.